This TCR beta chain was recorded in a study of blood T cells in healthy people across ages. Then a second PCR, running about 6 to 11 cycles, was carried out with a sample-barcoded 5' primer and a J-beta primer mix. TCRdb called the 5' RACE reads again in MiXCR, with one record for every CDR3 protein. The repertoire holds around 870,000 distinct CDR3 sequences, with 29% as singletons. Germline CDR1 and CDR2: SGHAT and FQNNGV. The CDR3 covers 12 residues. Between the trimmed V and J ends, which lost 5 bases and 6 bases, there was a span of 7 bases. This clonotype was counted many times. Sequenced input: blood. This chain uses TRBV11-2 with TRBJ2-2; D assignment may be TRBD1 or TRBD2 (6 bases each). The TCR originated in a woman of 80 years or more in good health. The CDR3 DNA reads as TGTGCCAGCAGCCGGGGGCCCGGGGAGCTGTTTTTT. Its translation is CASSRGPGELFF. Filled out from reference TRBV11-2 and TRBJ2-2, the complete variable domain reads EAGVAQSPRYKIIEKRQSVAFWCNPISGHATLYWYQQILGQGPKLLIQFQNNGVVDDSQLPKDRFSAERLKGVDSTLKIQPAKLEDSAVYLCASSRGPGELFFGEGSRLTVL.